This T cell receptor beta chain comes out of a study of T cell repertoires in cytomegalovirus infection (dated by TCRdb to between 2019 and 2020). Background on the whole study: Because public TCR beta signatures pointed to carriage of CMV infection together with the matching HLA type, the HLA type of each donor mattered for the analysis. Paper-wide results and their limitations: Carriers of CMV infection plus the relevant HLA type were discriminated by the cumulative frequency of public TCR beta family members in the study cohort and in an independent roughly 400-donor cohort. The ex vivo response was dominated by HLA-C-restricted CMV-specific TCR beta clonotypes, which also provided the single most frequent clonotype in two of eight donors.

Based on the germline V gene (reference sequence), the CDR1 and CDR2 sequences are LGHDT and YNNKEL. The CDR3 numbers 16 residues from cysteine through phenylalanine. The CDR3 DNA has 48 bases and is translated from base 1. For this chain, trimming is 4 bases at the V end and 2 bases at the J end, and the number of junction bases without a gene match is 9. This clonotype has only a few counts. What antigen it recognizes has not been identified. Base quality data are lacking; no much larger clone is found one base away. Instrument on record: Illumina HiSeq 1500. TCRdb reanalyzed the raw reads on its own, using fastp at Q25 for trimming and MiXCR for clone calling, and kept in-frame beta chains. Rows with one shared CDR3 protein collapse into an entry with the most common genes and DNA. A total of approximately 500,000 distinct CDR3 sequences appear in this sample, approximately 15% of them only once. About 24% of the sample is held by the ten biggest clonotypes.

Recombination linked TRBV3-1 to TRBJ2-3; TRBD2 matches 7 bases in the middle. This receptor was taken from a human donor in good health (CMV status not recorded). Some clones in this sample may be carry-over from other donors' samples. Sequencing input: CD8+ T cells from PBMCs. The CDR3 in this case is CASSPKERESTDTQYF. The bases read TGTGCCAGCAGCCCGAAAGAGCGGGAATCCACAGATACGCAGTATTTT.